A single sample gave rise to the 5 T cell receptor beta chains below, sequenced in a study of cytomegalovirus exposure and HLA in healthy donors. It was with 60 Vbeta and 13 Jbeta primers that the PCR ran. Generated by immunoSEQ multiplex PCR, the TCRdb table keeps only in-frame clones and is missing some. The sample gives more than 95,000 clones, around three quarters of which show up once; about 3% is in the top ten. The sample was PBMCs. The receptor source for this set is a man aged 25 to 40 in good health and CMV-seronegative.

V is TRBV2 and J is TRBJ1-5; possibly TRBD1 for D (5 bases). The germline gives CDR1 SNHLY, CDR2 FYNNEI. This CDR3 is 12 amino acids long. The germline V and J ends were trimmed by 8 bases and 2 bases, with 7 bases remaining between them. Here the CDR3 DNA reads TGTGCCAGCGGGGGGGGCAATCAGCCCCAGCATTTT. This sequence encodes CASGGGNQPQHF.

This chain joins TRBV6-6 and TRBJ2-5; 9 positions agree with TRBD1. The CDR3 loop spans 16 amino acids. Germline CDR1 and CDR2: MNHNY and SVGAGI (reference sequence). The ends lost 5 bases at V and 5 bases at J; junction bases unmatched: 12. DNA for the CDR3: TGTGCCAGCAGTAGTACCGGGACAGGGACACGGGAGACCCAGTACTTC. Encoded protein: CASSSTGTGTRETQYF.

The J gene is TRBJ1-5, the V gene TRBV5-5, with D perhaps TRBD1 (5 bases). Trimming left V 2 bases short and J 3 bases short, with 12 bases between. The germline gives CDR1 SGHKS, CDR2 YYEKEE (reference sequence). This CDR3 contains 15 residues. This CDR3 reads CASSFAGDNNQPQHF. CDR3 in DNA: TGTGCCAGCAGCTTCGCGGGGGATAACAATCAGCCCCAGCATTTT. The entire variable domain, with the rest obtained from reference TRBV5-5 and TRBJ1-5, is as follows: DAGVTQSPTHLIKTRGQQVTLRCSPISGHKSVSWYQQVLGQGPQFIFQYYEKEERGRGNFPDRFSARQFPNYSSELNVNALLLGDSALYLCASSFAGDNNQPQHFGDGTRLSIL.

The chain combines TRBV27 with TRBJ1-1; D gene ambiguous. CDR1 and CDR2 (germline): MNHEY, SMNVEV (reference sequence). The CDR3 spans 13 residues. Trimming took off 10 bases at V and 2 bases at J, with 14 bases between the two ends. The CDR3 sequence is CAIEQLINTEAFF. The CDR3 nucleotides are TGTGCCATCGAACAGCTAATCAACACTGAAGCTTTCTTT.

V usage is TRBV27 and J usage is TRBJ2-3; TRBD2 matches at 10 bases. V was pared by 4 bases and J by 6 bases, with 13 bases of the junction left unmatched. The CDR3 length is 17 residues. Germline CDR1 and CDR2: MNHEY and SMNVEV (reference sequence). This CDR3 reads CASSSPSRTSGFDTQYF. The CDR3, as DNA: TGTGCCAGCAGTTCCCCGAGCCGGACTAGCGGATTTGATACGCAGTATTTT.